These T cell receptor beta chains were read from a single sample in a study of glioma-infiltrating T cells after dendritic cell vaccination. Measured with immunoSEQ multiplex PCR; TCRdb has only the in-frame clones, and not every one. The top ten hold 2.1% of the sample, which has about 73,000 clones, 82% seen once. The sequences come from blood, collected before dendritic cell vaccination. All receptors come from a human donor with glioblastoma. Each CDR3 is given with its conserved first and last residue. Fields, in order: clone size, D gene, J gene, V gene, CDR3 protein, CDR3 DNA. A D gene is named only where the DNA matches it firmly. Clone size is not always given. Where it is, it says once, few, many or a class for expanded clones.

>NA|TRBD1|TRBJ1-5|TRBV5-6
CASSFWTGYGNQPQHF
TGTGCCAGCAGCTTCTGGACAGGATATGGCAATCAGCCCCAGCATTTT
>few|NA|TRBJ2-3|TRBV6-5
CASTEVATDTQYF
TGTGCCAGCACAGAGGTAGCGACAGATACGCAGTATTTT
>NA|TRBD2|TRBJ2-1|TRBV5-1
CASSLEQAGGPYEQFF
TGCGCCAGCAGCTTGGAGCAAGCGGGAGGGCCGTATGAGCAGTTCTTC
>NA|TRBD1|TRBJ1-4|TRBV5-5
CASSLGQGASNEKLFF
TGTGCCAGCAGCTTGGGACAGGGGGCCTCTAATGAAAAACTGTTTTTT
>NA|TRBD1|TRBJ2-2|TRBV11-3
CASSETGRDTGELFF
TGTGCCAGCAGCGAGACAGGGCGGGACACCGGGGAGCTGTTTTTT
>NA|NA|TRBJ1-4|TRBV5-1
CASSLSGQSEKLFF
TGCGCCAGCAGTTTATCAGGACAGTCCGAAAAACTGTTTTTT
>NA|NA|TRBJ2-5|TRBV25-1
CASSASGGWETQYF
TGTGCCAGCAGTGCCAGCGGTGGGTGGGAGACCCAGTACTTC
>NA|TRBD1|TRBJ2-5|TRBV4-1
CASSSYRGKETQYF
TGCGCCAGCAGCTCCTACAGGGGAAAGGAGACCCAGTACTTC
>NA|TRBD1|TRBJ1-1|TRBV7-9
CASSSMQGAVGTFF
TGTGCCAGCAGCTCAATGCAGGGGGCGGTTGGAACTTTCTTT
>NA|TRBD1|TRBJ2-7|TRBV5-1
CASSLGGGTAISYEQYF
TGCGCCAGCAGCCTTGGGGGTGGGACAGCCATCTCCTACGAGCAGTACTTC
>NA|TRBD1|TRBJ2-2|TRBV2
CAATGDTGELFF
TGTGCCGCAACAGGGGACACCGGGGAGCTGTTTTTT
>NA|NA|TRBJ2-7|TRBV19
CASSWTASYEQYF
TGTGCCAGTTCCTGGACAGCCTCCTACGAGCAGTACTTC
>NA|NA|TRBJ1-4|TRBV7-2
CASSLDREGDEKLFF
TGTGCCAGCAGCTTAGACAGGGAGGGTGATGAAAAACTGTTTTTT
>NA|TRBD1|TRBJ2-3|TRBV28
CASSSPPGGRTDTQYF
TGTGCCAGCAGTTCCCCTCCAGGGGGCCGCACAGATACGCAGTATTTT
>NA|TRBD2|TRBJ2-5|TRBV15
CATSRALAGGQETQYF
TGTGCCACCAGCAGAGCACTAGCGGGGGGACAAGAGACCCAGTACTTC
>NA|TRBD2|TRBJ2-2|TRBV5-1
CASSLGLATGELFF
TGCGCCAGCAGCTTAGGACTAGCTACTGGGGAGCTGTTTTTT
>NA|TRBD2|TRBJ2-2|TRBV7-8
CASSSNSGRSTGELFF
TGTGCCAGCAGCTCGAATAGCGGGAGGAGCACCGGGGAGCTGTTTTTT
>NA|TRBD1|TRBJ1-1|TRBV28
CASSWAGTGGGVDTEAFF
TGTGCCAGCAGTTGGGCCGGGACAGGGGGCGGGGTGGACACTGAAGCTTTCTTT
>NA|NA|TRBJ2-7|TRBV19
CASSIDTGPGEQYF
TGTGCCAGTAGTATAGATACAGGGCCGGGAGAGCAGTACTTC
>NA|NA|TRBJ2-4|TRBV4-1
CASSQGRDLAKNIQYF
TGCGCCAGCAGCCAAGGAAGGGACTTAGCCAAAAACATTCAGTACTTC
>NA|TRBD1|TRBJ2-2|TRBV7-9
CAVPSPGQGNTGELFF
TGTGCCGTCCCTTCCCCGGGACAGGGGAACACCGGGGAGCTGTTTTTT
>NA|TRBD2|TRBJ2-1|TRBV7-3
CASSEGLAGHNEQFF
TGTGCCAGCAGCGAGGGACTAGCGGGCCACAATGAGCAGTTCTTC
>NA|NA|TRBJ2-2|TRBV5-1
CASSLMADGELFF
TGCGCCAGCAGCTTGATGGCTGACGGGGAGCTGTTTTTT
>NA|TRBD1|TRBJ2-2|TRBV5-6
CASEAWSPGTGDTGELFF
TGTGCCAGCGAAGCTTGGTCCCCCGGGACAGGGGACACCGGGGAGCTGTTTTTT
>NA|TRBD1|TRBJ1-5|TRBV28
CASGGQVNQPQHF
TGTGCCTCCGGGGGACAGGTCAATCAGCCCCAGCATTTT
>NA|TRBD1|TRBJ2-2|TRBV7-3
CASRPGQGPPGELFF
TGTGCCAGCAGACCCGGACAGGGTCCCCCCGGGGAGCTGTTTTTT
>once|TRBD1|TRBJ1-5|TRBV5-5
CASSPRDRYSNQPQHF
TGTGCCAGCAGCCCCCGGGACAGGTATAGCAATCAGCCCCAGCATTTT
>NA|TRBD2|TRBJ2-2|TRBV5-4
CASSLGGGLGTGELFF
TGTGCCAGCAGCTTGGGGGGGGGATTGGGCACCGGGGAGCTGTTTTTT